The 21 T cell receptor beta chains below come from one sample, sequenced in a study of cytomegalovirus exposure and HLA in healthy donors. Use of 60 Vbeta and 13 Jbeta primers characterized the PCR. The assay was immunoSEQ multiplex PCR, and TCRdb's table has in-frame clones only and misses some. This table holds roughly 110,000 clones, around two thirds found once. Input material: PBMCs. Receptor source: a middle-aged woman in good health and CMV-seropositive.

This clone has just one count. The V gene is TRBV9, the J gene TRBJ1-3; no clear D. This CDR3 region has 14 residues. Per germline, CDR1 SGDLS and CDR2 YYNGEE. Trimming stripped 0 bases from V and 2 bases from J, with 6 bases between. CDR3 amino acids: CASSVGPAGNTIYF. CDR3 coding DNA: TGTGCCAGCAGCGTAGGGCCAGCTGGAAACACCATATATTTT. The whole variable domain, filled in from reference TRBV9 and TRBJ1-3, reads DSGVTQTPKHLITATGQRVTLRCSPRSGDLSVYWYQQSLDQGLQFLIQYYNGEERAKGNILERFSAQQFPDLHSELNLSSLELGDSALYFCASSVGPAGNTIYFGEGSWLTVV.

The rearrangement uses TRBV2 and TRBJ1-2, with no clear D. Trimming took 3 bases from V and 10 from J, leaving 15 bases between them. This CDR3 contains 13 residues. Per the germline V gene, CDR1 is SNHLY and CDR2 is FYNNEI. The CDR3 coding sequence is TGTGCCAGCAGTGACGGAGGGTGGCTTGCCTACACCTTC. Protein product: CASSDGGWLAYTF. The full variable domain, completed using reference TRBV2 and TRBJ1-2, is EPEVTQTPSHQVTQMGQEVILRCVPISNHLYFYWYRQILGQKVEFLVSFYNNEISEKSEIFDDQFSVERPDGSNFTLKIRSTKLEDSAMYFCASSDGGWLAYTFGSGTRLTVV.

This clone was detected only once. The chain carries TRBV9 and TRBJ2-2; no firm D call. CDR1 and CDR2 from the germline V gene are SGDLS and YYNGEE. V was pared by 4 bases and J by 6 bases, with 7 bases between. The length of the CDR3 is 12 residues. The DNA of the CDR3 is TGTGCCAGCAGCTTTTACTCCGGGGAGCTGTTTTTT. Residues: CASSFYSGELFF.

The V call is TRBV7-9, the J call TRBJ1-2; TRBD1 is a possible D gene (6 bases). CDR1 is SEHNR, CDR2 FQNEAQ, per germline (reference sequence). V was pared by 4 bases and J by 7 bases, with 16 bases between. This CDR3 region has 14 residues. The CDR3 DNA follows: TGTGCCAGCAGCTCCCTACAGGGAGAGGTTGGCTACACCTTC. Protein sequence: CASSSLQGEVGYTF.

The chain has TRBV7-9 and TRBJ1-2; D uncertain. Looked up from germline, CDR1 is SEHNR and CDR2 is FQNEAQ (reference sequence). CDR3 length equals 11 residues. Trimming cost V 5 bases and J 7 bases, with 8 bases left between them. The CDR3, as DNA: TGTGCCAGCAGCGACTATAGTGGCTACACCTTC. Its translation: CASSDYSGYTF.

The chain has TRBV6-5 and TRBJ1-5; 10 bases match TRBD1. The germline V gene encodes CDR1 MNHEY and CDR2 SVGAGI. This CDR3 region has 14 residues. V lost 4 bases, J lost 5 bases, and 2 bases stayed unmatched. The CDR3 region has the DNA TGTGCCAGCAGTTGGGGGACAGGGGATCAGCCCCAGCATTTT. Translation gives CASSWGTGDQPQHF.

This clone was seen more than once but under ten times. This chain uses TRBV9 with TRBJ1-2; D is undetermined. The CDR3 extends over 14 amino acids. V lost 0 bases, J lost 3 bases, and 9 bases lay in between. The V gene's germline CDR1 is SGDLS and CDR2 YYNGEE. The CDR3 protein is CASSVGSGDYGYTF. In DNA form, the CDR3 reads TGTGCCAGCAGCGTAGGATCCGGGGACTATGGCTACACCTTC.

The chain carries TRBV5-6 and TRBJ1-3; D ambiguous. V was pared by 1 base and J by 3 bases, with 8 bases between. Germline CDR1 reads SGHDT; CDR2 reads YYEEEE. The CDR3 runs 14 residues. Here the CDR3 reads CASSLIGSGNTIYF. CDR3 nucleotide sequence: TGTGCCAGCAGCTTGATAGGGAGTGGAAACACCATATATTTT.

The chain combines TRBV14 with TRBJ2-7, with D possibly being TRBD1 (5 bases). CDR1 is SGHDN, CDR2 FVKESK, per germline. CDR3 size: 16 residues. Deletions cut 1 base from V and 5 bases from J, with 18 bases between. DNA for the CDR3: TGTGCCAGCAGCCAAGCCGTCTCCGGCAGGGTCCACGAGCAGTACTTC. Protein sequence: CASSQAVSGRVHEQYF.

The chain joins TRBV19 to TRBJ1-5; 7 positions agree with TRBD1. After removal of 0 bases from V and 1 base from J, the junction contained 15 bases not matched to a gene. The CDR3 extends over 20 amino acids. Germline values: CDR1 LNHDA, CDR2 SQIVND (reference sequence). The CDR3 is CASSIDPGRGSANSNQPQHF. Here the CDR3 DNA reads TGTGCCAGTAGTATAGATCCCGGCAGGGGGTCCGCAAACAGCAATCAGCCCCAGCATTTT.

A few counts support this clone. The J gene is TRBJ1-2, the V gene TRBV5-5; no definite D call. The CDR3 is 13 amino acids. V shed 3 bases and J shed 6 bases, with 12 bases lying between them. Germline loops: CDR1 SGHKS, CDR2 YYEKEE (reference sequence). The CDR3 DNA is TGTGCCAGCAGCTGGGAGTGGGGTGATGGCTACACCTTC. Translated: CASSWEWGDGYTF.

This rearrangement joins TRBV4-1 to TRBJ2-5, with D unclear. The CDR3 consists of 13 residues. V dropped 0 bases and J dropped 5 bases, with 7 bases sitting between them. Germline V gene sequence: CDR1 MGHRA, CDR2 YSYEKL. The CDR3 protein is CASSQESRETQYF. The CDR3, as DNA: TGCGCCAGCAGCCAAGAAAGCAGGGAGACCCAGTACTTC.

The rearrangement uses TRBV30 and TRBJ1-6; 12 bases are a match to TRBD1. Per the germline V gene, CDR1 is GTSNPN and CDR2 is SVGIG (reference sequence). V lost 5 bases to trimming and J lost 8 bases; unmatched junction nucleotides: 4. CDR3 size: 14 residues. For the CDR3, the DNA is TGTGCCTGGGACCGGGACAGGGGGCATTCACCCCTCCACTTT. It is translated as CAWDRDRGHSPLHF.

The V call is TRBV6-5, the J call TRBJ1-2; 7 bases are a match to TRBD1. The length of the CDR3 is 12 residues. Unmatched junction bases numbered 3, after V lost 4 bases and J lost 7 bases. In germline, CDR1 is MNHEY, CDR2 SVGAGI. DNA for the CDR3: TGTGCCAGCAGTTCATACAGGGGTGGCTACACCTTC. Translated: CASSSYRGGYTF.

This CDR3 is CASSFSGFVYEQYF. CDR3 DNA sequence: TGTGCCAGCAGTTTTTCTGGCTTTGTCTACGAGCAGTACTTC. This chain connects TRBV27 to TRBJ2-7; D remains unclear. Germline V gives CDR1 MNHEY, CDR2 SMNVEV (reference sequence). The V end was cut by 3 bases, the J end by 3 bases, with 12 bases between. The CDR3 loop spans 14 amino acids.

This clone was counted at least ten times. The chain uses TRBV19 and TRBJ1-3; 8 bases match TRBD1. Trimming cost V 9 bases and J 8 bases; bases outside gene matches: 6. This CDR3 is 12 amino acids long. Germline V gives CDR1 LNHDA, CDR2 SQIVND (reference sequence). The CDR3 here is CASRTGLDTIYF. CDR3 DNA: TGTGCCAGCCGGACAGGGTTAGACACCATATATTTT.

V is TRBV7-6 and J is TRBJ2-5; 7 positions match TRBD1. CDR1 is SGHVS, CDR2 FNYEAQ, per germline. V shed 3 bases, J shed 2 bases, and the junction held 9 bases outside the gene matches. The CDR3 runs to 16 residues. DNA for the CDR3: TGTGCCAGCAGCTTTCTCGGTTGGGACAGTCAAGAGACCCAGTACTTC. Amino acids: CASSFLGWDSQETQYF.

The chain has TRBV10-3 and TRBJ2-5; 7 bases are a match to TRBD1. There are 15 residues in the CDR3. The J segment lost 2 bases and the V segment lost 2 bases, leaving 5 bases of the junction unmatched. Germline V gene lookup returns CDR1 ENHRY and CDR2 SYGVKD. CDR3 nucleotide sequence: TGTGCCATCAGTGAGGCCGGGACAGAACAAGAGACCCAGTACTTC. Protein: CAISEAGTEQETQYF.

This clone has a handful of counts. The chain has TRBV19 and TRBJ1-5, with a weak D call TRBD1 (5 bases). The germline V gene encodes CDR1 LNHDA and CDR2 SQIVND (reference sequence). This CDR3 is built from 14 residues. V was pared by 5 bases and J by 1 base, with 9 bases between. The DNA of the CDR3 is TGTGCCAGTAGTCAGGGTGGAAGCAATCAGCCCCAGCATTTT. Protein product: CASSQGGSNQPQHF.

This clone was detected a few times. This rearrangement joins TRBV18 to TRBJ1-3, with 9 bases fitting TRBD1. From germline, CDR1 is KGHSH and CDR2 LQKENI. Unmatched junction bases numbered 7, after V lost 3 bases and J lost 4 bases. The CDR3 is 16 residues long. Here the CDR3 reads CASSPGQGGGGNTIYF. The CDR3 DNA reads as TGTGCCAGCTCACCGGGACAGGGAGGAGGAGGAAACACCATATATTTT.

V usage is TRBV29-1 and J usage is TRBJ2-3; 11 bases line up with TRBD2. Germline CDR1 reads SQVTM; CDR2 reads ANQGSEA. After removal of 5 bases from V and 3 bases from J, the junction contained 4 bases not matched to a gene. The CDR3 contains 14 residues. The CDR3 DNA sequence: TGCAGCGTTATAGCGGGGGGGCCGACAGATACGCAGTATTTT. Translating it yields CSVIAGGPTDTQYF.